This T cell receptor beta chain originates from a study of response to subunit inactivated influenza vaccine. Findings of the study overall: T cells newly recruited by each seasonal influenza vaccination are few, the authors suggested.

With 1 base removed from V and 3 bases from J, the gap between germline ends came to 16 bases. There are 17 residues in the CDR3. Germline V gene lookup returns CDR1 SGHAT and CDR2 FQNNGV. As to this clonotype: Its antigen remains unknown.

A single record per CDR3 protein comes from TCRdb applying MiXCR to the RT-PCR reads. Seen here are more than 700,000 distinct CDR3 sequences, less than 25% observed once, and the top ten hold approximately 10%. Source: PBMCs from blood, taken 5 to 6 days after vaccination. The chain links TRBV11-2 to TRBJ2-1; possible D gene TRBD1, 6 bases. The source is a man in his fifties who received an inactivated influenza vaccine. The CDR3 is CASSLGAGDTYYNEQFF. In nucleotides, the CDR3 is TGTGCCAGCAGCTTAGGTGCCGGGGACACTTACTACAATGAGCAGTTCTTC.